This T cell receptor (beta chain) was profiled in a study of blood T cells in healthy people across ages. Study findings and constraints: Long-lived and aged donors differed, with more naive CD4+ cells and higher diversity in the long-lived. Among T cells, TCR beta diversity per million cells dropped roughly linearly as age rose.

It was ten milliliters of peripheral blood that were drawn from each donor. The V end lost 4 bases, the J end lost 4 bases, and 14 bases lay between the germline ends. The CDR3 has 14 amino acids. Germline-derived CDR1 and CDR2 are SGHDT and YYEEEE. This clonotype was counted ten times or more. Antigen specificity is unknown. Alongside a J-beta primer mix, a sample-barcoded 5' primer served in a second PCR lasting roughly 7 to 11 cycles. TCRdb passed the 5' RACE reads through MiXCR, listing each CDR3 protein once. The data hold about 650,000 distinct CDR3 sequences, with about 34% observed a single time.

Material: blood. V is TRBV5-6 and J is TRBJ1-2; no definite D call. This TCR was sampled from a woman aged 80 or over in good health. As DNA, the CDR3 is TGTGCCAGCAGCCCGGACGGGCTAGGCTATGGCTACACCTTC. Encoded protein: CASSPDGLGYGYTF.